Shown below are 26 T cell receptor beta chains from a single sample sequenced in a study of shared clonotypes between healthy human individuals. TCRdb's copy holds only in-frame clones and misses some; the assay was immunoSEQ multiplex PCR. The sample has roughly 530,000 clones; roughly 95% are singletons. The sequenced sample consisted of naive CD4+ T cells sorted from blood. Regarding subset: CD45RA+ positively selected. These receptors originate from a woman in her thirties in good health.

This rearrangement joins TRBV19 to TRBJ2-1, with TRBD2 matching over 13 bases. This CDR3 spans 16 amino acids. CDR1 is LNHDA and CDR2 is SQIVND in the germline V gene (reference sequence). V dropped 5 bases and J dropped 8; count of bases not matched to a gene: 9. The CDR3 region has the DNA TGTGCCAGTAGTGAGAGGACTAGCGGGAGTTCACATGAGCAGTTCTTC. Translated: CASSERTSGSSHEQFF.

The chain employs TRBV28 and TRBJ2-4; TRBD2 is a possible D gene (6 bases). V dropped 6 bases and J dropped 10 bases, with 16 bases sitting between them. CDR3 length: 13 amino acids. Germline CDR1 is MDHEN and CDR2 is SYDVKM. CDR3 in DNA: TGTGCCAGCAGATCCGGGAGTTATGGTATTCAGTACTTC. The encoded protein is CASRSGSYGIQYF.

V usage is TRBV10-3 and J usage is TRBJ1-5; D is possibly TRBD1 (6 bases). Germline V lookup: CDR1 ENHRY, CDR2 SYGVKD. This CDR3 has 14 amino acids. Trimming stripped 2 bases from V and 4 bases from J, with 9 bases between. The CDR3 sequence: CAISEGDKNQPQHF. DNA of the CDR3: TGTGCCATCAGTGAGGGGGACAAGAATCAGCCCCAGCATTTT.

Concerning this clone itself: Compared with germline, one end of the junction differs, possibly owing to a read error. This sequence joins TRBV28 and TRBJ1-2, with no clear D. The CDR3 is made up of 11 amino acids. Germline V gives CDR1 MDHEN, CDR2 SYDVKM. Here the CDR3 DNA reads TGTGCCAGCAGTCATAACAATGGCCACACCTTC. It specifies CASSHNNGHTF.

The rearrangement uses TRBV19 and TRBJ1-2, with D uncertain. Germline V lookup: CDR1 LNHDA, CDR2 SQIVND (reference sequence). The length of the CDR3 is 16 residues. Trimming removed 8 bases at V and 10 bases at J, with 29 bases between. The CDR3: CASQPDRRVIMESYTF. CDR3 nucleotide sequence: TGTGCCAGTCAACCTGACCGCCGGGTGATAATGGAATCCTACACCTTC. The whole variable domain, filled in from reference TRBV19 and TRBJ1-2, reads DGGITQSPKYLFRKEGQNVTLSCEQNLNHDAMYWYRQDPGQGLRLIYYSQIVNDFQKGDIAEGYSVSREKKESFPLTVTSAQKNPTAFYLCASQPDRRVIMESYTFGSGTRLTVV.

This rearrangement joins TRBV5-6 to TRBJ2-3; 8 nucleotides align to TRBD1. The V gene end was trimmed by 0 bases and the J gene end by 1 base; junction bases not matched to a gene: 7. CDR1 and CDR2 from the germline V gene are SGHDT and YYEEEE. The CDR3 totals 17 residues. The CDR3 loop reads CASSLGPPGQGTDTQYF. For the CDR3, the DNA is TGTGCCAGCAGCTTGGGACCGCCGGGACAGGGCACAGATACGCAGTATTTT.

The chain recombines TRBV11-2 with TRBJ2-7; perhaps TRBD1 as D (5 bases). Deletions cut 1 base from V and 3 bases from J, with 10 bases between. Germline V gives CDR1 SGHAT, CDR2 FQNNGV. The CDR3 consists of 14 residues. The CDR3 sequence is CASSLGRQSYEQYF. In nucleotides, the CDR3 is TGTGCCAGCAGCTTAGGAAGACAGAGCTACGAGCAGTACTTC.

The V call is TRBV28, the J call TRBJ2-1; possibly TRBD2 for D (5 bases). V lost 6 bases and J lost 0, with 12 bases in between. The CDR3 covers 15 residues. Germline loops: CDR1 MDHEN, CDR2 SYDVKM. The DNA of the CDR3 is TGTGCCAGCAGCCATCGAGGAGGCTCCTACAATGAGCAGTTCTTC. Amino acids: CASSHRGGSYNEQFF.

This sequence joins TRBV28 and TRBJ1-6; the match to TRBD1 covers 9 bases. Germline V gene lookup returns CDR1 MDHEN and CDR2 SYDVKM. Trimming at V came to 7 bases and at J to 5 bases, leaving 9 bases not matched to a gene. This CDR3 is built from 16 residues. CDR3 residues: CASILQGAPNNSPLHF. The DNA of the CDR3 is TGTGCCAGCATACTACAGGGGGCGCCGAATAATTCACCCCTCCACTTT.

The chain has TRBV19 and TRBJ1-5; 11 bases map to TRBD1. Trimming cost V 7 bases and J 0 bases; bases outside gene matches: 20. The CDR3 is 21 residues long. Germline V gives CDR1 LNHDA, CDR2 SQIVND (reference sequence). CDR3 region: CASTRPQLGTGGPHSNQPQHF. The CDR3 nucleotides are TGTGCCAGTACGCGACCGCAACTCGGGACAGGGGGGCCCCATAGCAATCAGCCCCAGCATTTT.

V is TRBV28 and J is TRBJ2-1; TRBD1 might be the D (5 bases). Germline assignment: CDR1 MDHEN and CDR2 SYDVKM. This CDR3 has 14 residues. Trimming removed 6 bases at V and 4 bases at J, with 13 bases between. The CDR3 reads CASSSPTEYNEQFF. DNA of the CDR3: TGTGCCAGCAGCTCACCGACAGAATACAATGAGCAGTTCTTC.

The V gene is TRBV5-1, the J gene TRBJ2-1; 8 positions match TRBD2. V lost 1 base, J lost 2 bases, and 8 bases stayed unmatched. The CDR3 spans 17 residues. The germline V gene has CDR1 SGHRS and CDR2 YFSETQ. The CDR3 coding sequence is TGCGCCAGCAGCTTGTTGAGCGGGAGTGGTACCTACAATGAGCAGTTCTTC. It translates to CASSLLSGSGTYNEQFF.

The CDR3 region is CASSLFVLAGVAGELFF. The CDR3 bases are TGTGCCAGCAGTTTATTTGTCCTAGCGGGAGTTGCCGGGGAGCTGTTTTTT. The chain carries TRBV27 and TRBJ2-2, with 10 nucleotides matching TRBD2. Germline CDR1 reads MNHEY; CDR2 reads SMNVEV (reference sequence). There are 17 residues in the CDR3. J lost 6 bases, V lost 1 base, and 8 bases had no gene match.

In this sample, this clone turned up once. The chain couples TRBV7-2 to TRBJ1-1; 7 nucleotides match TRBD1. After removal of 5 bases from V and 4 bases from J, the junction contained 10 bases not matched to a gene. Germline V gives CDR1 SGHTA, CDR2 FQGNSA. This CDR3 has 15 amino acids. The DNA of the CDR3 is TGTGCCAGCAGCCCCCAGGGGGGGGTTGTCACTGAAGCTTTCTTT. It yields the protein CASSPQGGVVTEAFF.

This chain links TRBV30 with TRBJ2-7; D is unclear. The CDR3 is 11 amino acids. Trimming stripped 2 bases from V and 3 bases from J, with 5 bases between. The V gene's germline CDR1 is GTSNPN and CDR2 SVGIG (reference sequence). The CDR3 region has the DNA TGTGCCTGGAGTACACTCTACGAGCAGTACTTC. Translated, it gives CAWSTLYEQYF.

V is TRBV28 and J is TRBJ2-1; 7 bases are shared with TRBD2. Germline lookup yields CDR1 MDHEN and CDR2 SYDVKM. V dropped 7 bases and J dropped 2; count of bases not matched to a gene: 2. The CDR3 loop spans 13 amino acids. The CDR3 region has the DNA TGTGCCAGCATACGGGGGGCCTACAATGAGCAGTTCTTC. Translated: CASIRGAYNEQFF.

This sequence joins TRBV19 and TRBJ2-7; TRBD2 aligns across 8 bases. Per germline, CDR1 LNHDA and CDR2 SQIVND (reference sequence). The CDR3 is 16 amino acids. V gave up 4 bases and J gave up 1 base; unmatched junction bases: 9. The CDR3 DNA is TGTGCCAGTAGTAACCCCGGGAGGGCCCATTCCTACGAGCAGTACTTC. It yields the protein CASSNPGRAHSYEQYF. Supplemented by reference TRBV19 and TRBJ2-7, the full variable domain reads DGGITQSPKYLFRKEGQNVTLSCEQNLNHDAMYWYRQDPGQGLRLIYYSQIVNDFQKGDIAEGYSVSREKKESFPLTVTSAQKNPTAFYLCASSNPGRAHSYEQYFGPGTRLTVT.

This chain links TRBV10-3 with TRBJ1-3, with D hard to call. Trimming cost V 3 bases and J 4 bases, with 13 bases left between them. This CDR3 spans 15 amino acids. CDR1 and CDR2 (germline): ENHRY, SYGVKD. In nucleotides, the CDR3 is TGTGCCATCAGTGAAAACAGCCCGGCGGGAAACACCATATATTTT. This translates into CAISENSPAGNTIYF.

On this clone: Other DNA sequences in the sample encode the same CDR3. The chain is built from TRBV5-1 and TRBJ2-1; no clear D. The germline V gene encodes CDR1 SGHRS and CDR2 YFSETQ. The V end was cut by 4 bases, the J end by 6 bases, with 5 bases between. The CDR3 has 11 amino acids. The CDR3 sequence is CASSVTNEQFF. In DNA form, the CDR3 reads TGCGCCAGCAGCGTAACCAATGAGCAGTTCTTC. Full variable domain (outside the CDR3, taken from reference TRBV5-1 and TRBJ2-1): KAGVTQTPRYLIKTRGQQVTLSCSPISGHRSVSWYQQTPGQGLQFLFEYFSETQRNKGNFPGRFSGRQFSNSRSEMNVSTLELGDSALYLCASSVTNEQFFGPGTRLTVL.

The CDR3 is CASSPRGGSTYNEQFF. For the CDR3, the DNA is TGTGCCAGTAGTCCCCGGGGCGGGAGCACCTACAATGAGCAGTTCTTC. The chain links TRBV19 to TRBJ2-1; 7 nucleotides agree with TRBD2. CDR1 is LNHDA, CDR2 SQIVND, per germline (reference sequence). The CDR3 has 16 residues. Trimming at V came to 5 bases and at J to 2 bases, leaving 9 bases not matched to a gene.

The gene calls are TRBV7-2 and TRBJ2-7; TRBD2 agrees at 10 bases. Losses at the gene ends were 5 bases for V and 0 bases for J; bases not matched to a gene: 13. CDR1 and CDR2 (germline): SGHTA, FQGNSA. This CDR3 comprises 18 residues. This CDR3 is CASSPLMHSGGISYEQYF. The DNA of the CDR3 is TGTGCCAGCAGCCCCTTAATGCATAGCGGGGGGATCTCCTACGAGCAGTACTTC.

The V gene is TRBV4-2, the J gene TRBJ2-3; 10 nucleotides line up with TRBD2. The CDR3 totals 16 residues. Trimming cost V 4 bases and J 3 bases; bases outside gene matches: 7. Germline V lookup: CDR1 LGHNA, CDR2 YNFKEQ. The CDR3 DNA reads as TGTGCCAGCAGCCTTTACCTAGCGGGAGTTACAGATACGCAGTATTTT. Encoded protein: CASSLYLAGVTDTQYF.

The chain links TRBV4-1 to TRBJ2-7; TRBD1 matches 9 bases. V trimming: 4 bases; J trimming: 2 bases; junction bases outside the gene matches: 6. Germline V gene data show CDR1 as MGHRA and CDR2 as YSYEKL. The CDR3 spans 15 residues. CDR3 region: CASSLDGDRAYEQYF. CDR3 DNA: TGCGCCAGCAGCCTAGATGGGGACAGGGCCTACGAGCAGTACTTC.

CDR3 nucleotides: TGTGCCAGTAGTATAGCTGGGACTAGCAGTTATACGCAGTATTTT. Protein sequence: CASSIAGTSSYTQYF. The J gene is TRBJ2-3, the V gene TRBV19, with 9 bases that match TRBD2. There are 15 residues in the CDR3. Germline V gene data show CDR1 as LNHDA and CDR2 as SQIVND (reference sequence). The ends lost 1 base at V and 7 bases at J; junction bases unmatched: 6.

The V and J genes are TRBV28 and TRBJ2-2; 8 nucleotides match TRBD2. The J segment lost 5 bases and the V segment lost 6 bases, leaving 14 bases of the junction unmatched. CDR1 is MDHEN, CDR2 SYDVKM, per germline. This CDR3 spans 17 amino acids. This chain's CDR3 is CASSTTSLAGKTGELFF. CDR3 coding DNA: TGTGCCAGCAGCACGACGAGCTTAGCGGGAAAAACCGGGGAGCTGTTTTTT. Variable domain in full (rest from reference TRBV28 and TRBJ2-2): DVKVTQSSRYLVKRTGEKVFLECVQDMDHENMFWYRQDPGLGLRLIYFSYDVKMKEKGDIPEGYSVSREKKERFSLILESASTNQTSMYLCASSTTSLAGKTGELFFGEGSRLTVL.

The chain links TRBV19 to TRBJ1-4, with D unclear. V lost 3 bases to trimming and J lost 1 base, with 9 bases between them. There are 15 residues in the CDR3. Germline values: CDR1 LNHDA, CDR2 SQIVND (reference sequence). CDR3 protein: CASSIPGVTNEKLFF. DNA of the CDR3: TGTGCCAGTAGTATTCCGGGTGTAACTAATGAAAAACTGTTTTTT.